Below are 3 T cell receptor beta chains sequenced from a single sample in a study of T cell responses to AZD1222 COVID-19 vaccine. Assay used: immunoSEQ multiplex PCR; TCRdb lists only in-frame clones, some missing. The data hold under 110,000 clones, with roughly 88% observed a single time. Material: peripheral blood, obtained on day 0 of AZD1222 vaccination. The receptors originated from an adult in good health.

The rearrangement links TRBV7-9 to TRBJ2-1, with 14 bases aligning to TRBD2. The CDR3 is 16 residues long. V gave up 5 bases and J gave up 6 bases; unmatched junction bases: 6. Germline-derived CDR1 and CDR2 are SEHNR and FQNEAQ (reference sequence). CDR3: CASSIWTSGRFNEQFF. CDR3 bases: TGTGCCAGCAGCATTTGGACTAGCGGGAGGTTCAATGAGCAGTTCTTC. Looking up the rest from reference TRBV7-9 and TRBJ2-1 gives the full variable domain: DTGVSQNPRHKITKRGQNVTFRCDPISEHNRLYWYRQTLGQGPEFLTYFQNEAQLEKSRLLSDRFSAERPKGSFSTLEIQRTEQGDSAMYLCASSIWTSGRFNEQFFGPGTRLTVL.

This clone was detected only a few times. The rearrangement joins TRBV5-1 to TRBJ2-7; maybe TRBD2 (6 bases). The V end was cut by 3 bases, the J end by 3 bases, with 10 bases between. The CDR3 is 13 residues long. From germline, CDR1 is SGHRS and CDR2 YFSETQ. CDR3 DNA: TGCGCCAGCAGCTCGCCTAGCGACTACGAGCAGTACTTC. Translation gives CASSSPSDYEQYF.

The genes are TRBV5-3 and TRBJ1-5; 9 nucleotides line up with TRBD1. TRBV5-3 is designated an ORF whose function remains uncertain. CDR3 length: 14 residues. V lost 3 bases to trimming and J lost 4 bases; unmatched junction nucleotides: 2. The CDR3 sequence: CARSWTGVNQPQHF. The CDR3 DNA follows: TGTGCCAGAAGCTGGACAGGGGTGAATCAGCCCCAGCATTTT.